This TCR beta chain appears in the sequencing data of a study of T cells in Graves' hyperthyroidism and ophthalmopathy. Looked up from germline, CDR1 is LNHDA and CDR2 is SQIVND (reference sequence). The V end lost 6 bases, the J end lost 6 bases, and 14 bases lay between the germline ends. This CDR3 is 13 amino acids long. Authors of the study amplified TCR beta CDR3 regions from RNA transcripts. First-round RT-PCR of the TCR CDR3 relied on the HTBI primer set. Each CDR3 protein gets one entry after TCRdb re-called the multiplex PCR reads with MiXCR. This sample yields over 700,000 distinct CDR3 sequences, of which approximately 40% are seen a single time; roughly 30% belongs to the top ten. The table lists this clonotype with many counts.

Sequencing input: blood. The clonotype originates from a woman in her forties with Graves' hyperthyroidism. V gene TRBV19 combines with J gene TRBJ1-2; D not resolved. The CDR3 sequence is CASRSDGLDGYTF. In nucleotides, the CDR3 is TGTGCCAGTAGGTCGGACGGCTTGGATGGCTACACCTTC.